This TCR beta chain is drawn from a study of cytomegalovirus exposure and HLA in healthy donors. Between the trimmed V and J ends, which lost 6 bases and 6 bases, there was a span of 8 bases. The CDR3 extends over 10 amino acids. From germline, CDR1 is DFQATT and CDR2 SNEGSKA (reference sequence). Primers for the PCR totalled 60 Vbeta and 13 Jbeta. As originally analysed: Roughly 80 million unique TCR beta chains, roughly 11 million shared, were counted in a later analysis. Sequencing used immunoSEQ multiplex PCR; TCRdb keeps in-frame clones, though not all of them. The V and J calls and clone size were taken over from that table, and D and trimming were inferred from the DNA. Seen here are 120,000 to 150,000 clones, about 64% observed once, and the top ten hold roughly 3.1%. About this clone: Its antigen is not known.

Study-wide findings and caveats: CMV serostatus was the sole immune exposure data available. Later work associated fewer than 20,000 TCR beta sequences with HLA alleles at 0.05 false discovery rate. Later on, a genetic analysis was performed. It linked a missense variant in DCLRE1C with V- and J-gene trimming of TCR beta.

The receptor was derived from a woman aged 30 to 39 in good health and CMV-seropositive. This chain links TRBV20-1 with TRBJ1-2; D is ambiguous. The specimen was PBMCs. As DNA, the CDR3 is TGCAGTGCGGGGAGCGATGGCTACACCTTC. Amino acids: CSAGSDGYTF.